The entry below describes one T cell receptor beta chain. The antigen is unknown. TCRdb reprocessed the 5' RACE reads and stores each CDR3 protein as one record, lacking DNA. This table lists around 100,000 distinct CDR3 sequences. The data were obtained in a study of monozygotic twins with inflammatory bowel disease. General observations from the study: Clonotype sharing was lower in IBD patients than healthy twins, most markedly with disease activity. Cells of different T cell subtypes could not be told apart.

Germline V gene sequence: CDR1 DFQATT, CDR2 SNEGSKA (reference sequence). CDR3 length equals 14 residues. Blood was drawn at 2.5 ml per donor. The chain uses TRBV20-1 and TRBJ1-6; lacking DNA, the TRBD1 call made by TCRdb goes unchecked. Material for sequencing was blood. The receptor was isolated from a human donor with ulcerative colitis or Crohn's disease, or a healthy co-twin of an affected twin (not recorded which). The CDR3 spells CSAIPGQKNSPLHF.